This TCR beta chain was identified during a study of early T cells in non-severe SARS-CoV-2 infection. Study findings and constraints: The VDJdb matching leaned toward anti-spike CD8 responses and overlooked private and CD4 specificities.

This clonotype was seen a handful of times. Antigen specificity is unknown. Individual cDNA molecules received unique molecular identifiers during library preparation. Each CDR3 protein is one row after TCRdb ran MiXCR on the 5' RACE reads. Of approximately 20,000 distinct CDR3 sequences detected, less than 4.5% appear once; the ten largest clones hold roughly 1.6%. The ends were cut back, 2 bases at V and 0 bases at J, with 6 bases in the middle. The germline V gene encodes CDR1 SGHRS and CDR2 YFSETQ. The CDR3 loop spans 15 amino acids. The receptor was isolated from an adult who was a healthcare worker with PCR-confirmed SARS-CoV-2 infection or an uninfected control (not recorded which). The sample taken for sequencing was whole blood. The V call is TRBV5-1, the J call TRBJ2-6; D is ambiguous. Written as DNA, the CDR3 is TGCGCCAGCAGCTTTATCGGCTCTGGGGCCAACGTCCTGACTTTC. Its translation: CASSFIGSGANVLTF.